This entry lists 29 T cell receptor beta chains sequenced from one sample in a study of CD8 T cells in ankylosing spondylitis (dated by TCRdb to between 2016 and 2019). Libraries were made using 5' RACE. The data were produced on an Illumina HiSeq 2500. TCRdb handled the public reads itself, with Q25 trimming in fastp and clone calling in MiXCR, and kept productive beta chains. Rows matching on CDR3 protein sequence are summarized as one entry with the most common DNA and genes. This sample comprises a few hundred thousand distinct CDR3 sequences, roughly a tenth of them detected only once. The ten largest clonotypes hold less than 25% of the sample. Specimen: blood, either unsorted or a sorted T cell fraction (not recorded which). The receptor source for this set is a male donor with ankylosing spondylitis or in good health (not recorded which).

The rearrangement links TRBV12-3 or TRBV12-4 to TRBJ2-2; maybe TRBD1 (6 bases). The CDR3 totals 16 residues. The V end was cut by 3 bases, the J end by 6 bases, with 17 bases between. CDR3 nucleotide sequence: TGTGCCAGCAGTTTGAACCCACAGGGCGCTCCCGGGGAGCTGTTTTTT. It specifies CASSLNPQGAPGELFF.

This clonotype was detected ten times or more. This chain links TRBV28 with TRBJ2-2, with TRBD2 as a possible D gene (5 bases). Trimming left V 7 bases short and J 8 bases short, with 23 bases between. Germline assignment: CDR1 MDHEN and CDR2 SYDVKM. This CDR3 has 16 residues. CDR3 in amino acids: CASKLWRPSPPGELFF. In DNA, the CDR3 is TGTGCCAGCAAGTTGTGGAGGCCCAGCCCGCCAGGGGAGCTGTTTTTT.

Ten or more counts support this clonotype. The rearrangement links TRBV5-5 to TRBJ1-1; the D gene is possibly TRBD1 (6 bases). CDR1 SGHKS and CDR2 YYEKEE come from the germline V gene (reference sequence). The length of the CDR3 is 14 residues. V was pared by 2 bases and J by 1 base, with 9 bases between. Written as DNA, the CDR3 is TGTGCCAGCAGCTTAGGAGGGGGGAACACTGAAGCTTTCTTT. Protein product: CASSLGGGNTEAFF.

In its sample, this clonotype was seen many times. The chain recombines TRBV12-3 or TRBV12-4 with TRBJ2-1; a possible D gene is TRBD2 (6 bases). CDR3 size: 15 residues. V dropped 0 bases and J dropped 7 bases, with 13 bases sitting between them. In nucleotides, the CDR3 is TGTGCCAGCAGTTTAGCTCACGGTGGGGGGAATGAGCAGTTCTTC. This sequence encodes CASSLAHGGGNEQFF.

Ten or more counts support this clonotype. V is TRBV28 and J is TRBJ2-7; TRBD1 matches at 7 bases. The CDR3 is made up of 14 amino acids. V shed 8 bases, J shed 8 bases, and the junction held 15 bases outside the gene matches. Germline V gene sequence: CDR1 MDHEN, CDR2 SYDVKM. This CDR3 is CASQHRGAILQQYF. CDR3 DNA sequence: TGTGCCAGCCAACACAGGGGCGCGATCCTACAGCAGTACTTC.

This clonotype was seen many times. This chain uses TRBV20-1 with TRBJ1-4, with D unclear. The CDR3 is 11 residues long. Germline loops: CDR1 DFQATT, CDR2 SNEGSKA (reference sequence). V was trimmed by 6 bases and J by 6 bases, leaving 8 bases between them. The CDR3 DNA is TGCAGTGCCTTCCGGGATGAAAAACTGTTTTTT. This codes for CSAFRDEKLFF.

This clonotype was picked up many times. The gene calls are TRBV12-3 or TRBV12-4 and TRBJ1-4; the D is unclear. V was cut by 5 bases and J by 5 bases, with 6 bases left in between. The CDR3 totals 12 residues. In nucleotides, the CDR3 is TGTGCCAGCAGTCCTCGAAATGAAAAACTGTTTTTT. It yields the protein CASSPRNEKLFF.

This chain uses TRBV12-3 or TRBV12-4 with TRBJ1-2; possibly TRBD1 for D (5 bases). V dropped 3 bases and J dropped 3 bases, with 11 bases sitting between them. This CDR3 has 14 residues. The CDR3 reads CASSLVQGDYGYTF. CDR3 nucleotide sequence: TGTGCCAGCAGTTTGGTCCAGGGAGACTATGGCTACACCTTC.

This clonotype was found once. A much larger clone sits a single nucleotide away, making a read error possible. The chain couples TRBV12-3 or TRBV12-4 to TRBJ1-6, with 7 bases that match TRBD1. Germline trimming cut 7 bases from V and 9 bases from J; bases unmatched to any gene: 6. The length of the CDR3 is 13 residues. Here the CDR3 DNA reads TGTGCCAGCACTCTCGACAGGGTTTCACCCCTCCACTTT. Translating it yields CASTLDRVSPLHF.

This clonotype was seen at least ten times. The chain uses TRBV10-3 and TRBJ2-1, with 11 bases fitting TRBD2. V shed 4 bases, J shed 7 bases, and the junction held 9 bases outside the gene matches. Germline values: CDR1 ENHRY, CDR2 SYGVKD. CDR3 length equals 16 residues. The CDR3 coding sequence is TGTGCCATCAGTGCCGGCTTAGCGGGGGGGCAAAATGAGCAGTTCTTC. Protein sequence: CAISAGLAGGQNEQFF.

The chain joins TRBV27 to TRBJ1-2; TRBD1 matches at 8 bases. V lost 0 bases, J lost 8 bases, and 8 bases stayed unmatched. The CDR3 length is 15 residues. Germline assignment: CDR1 MNHEY and CDR2 SMNVEV (reference sequence). The CDR3 protein is CASSLSPGGLEGYTF. The DNA for the CDR3 is TGTGCCAGCAGTTTATCCCCAGGGGGCCTCGAAGGCTACACCTTC.

The chain is built from TRBV11-1 and TRBJ2-2; D is perhaps TRBD1 or TRBD2 (5 bases each). The CDR3 loop spans 18 amino acids. The V gene lost 4 bases and the J gene lost 0 bases, with 18 bases spanning the gap. CDR1 and CDR2 (germline): SGHAT, FQDESV (reference sequence). Here the CDR3 DNA reads TGTGCCAGCAGCTCGAAACGGGACGTAAGCACGAACACCGGGGAGCTGTTTTTT. It specifies CASSSKRDVSTNTGELFF.

Worth noting for this clonotype: The junction departs from germline at one end; a sequencing error may be responsible. The V call is TRBV11-2, the J call TRBJ2-6, with 7 bases aligning to TRBD1. The CDR3 is made up of 16 amino acids. Germline V gene data show CDR1 as SGHAT and CDR2 as FQNNGV. CDR3 in DNA: TGTGCCAGCAGCCCCGACAATTTTGAGGGGGCCAACGTCCCGACTTTC. Protein product: CASSPDNFEGANVPTF. Together with reference TRBV11-2 and TRBJ2-6, the CDR3 gives the full variable domain: EAGVAQSPRYKIIEKRQSVAFWCNPISGHATLYWYQQILGQGPKLLIQFQNNGVVDDSQLPKDRFSAERLKGVDSTLKIQPAKLEDSAVYLCASSPDNFEGANVPTFGAGSRLTVL.

The table lists this clonotype with many counts. This chain joins TRBV5-1 and TRBJ2-2; D is unresolved. Looked up from germline, CDR1 is SGHRS and CDR2 is YFSETQ. Trimming removed 6 bases from V and 4 bases from J, with 13 bases in between. CDR3 length equals 14 residues. The CDR3 region has the DNA TGCGCCAGCACTCTCACCCCTAGCACCGGGGAGCTGTTTTTT. Protein product: CASTLTPSTGELFF.

This clonotype occurred many times. The V gene is TRBV12-3 or TRBV12-4, the J gene TRBJ2-7; a weak D match, TRBD1 (6 bases). The length of the CDR3 is 15 residues. V was shortened by 6 bases and J by 4 bases, with 19 bases between the two germline ends. The DNA for the CDR3 is TGTGCCAGCAGGTCTAATCCAGGGGTTTCGTACGAGCAGTACTTC. This encodes CASRSNPGVSYEQYF.

The genes are TRBV5-5 and TRBJ2-2, with 7 bases fitting TRBD1. The CDR3 covers 15 residues. Germline values: CDR1 SGHKS, CDR2 YYEKEE (reference sequence). Losses at the gene ends were 3 bases for V and 1 base for J; bases not matched to a gene: 3. The CDR3 DNA follows: TGTGCCAGCAGCTCGAGACAGGGGAACACCGGGGAGCTGTTTTTT. Amino acid sequence: CASSSRQGNTGELFF.

This clonotype was picked up many times. The CDR3 reads CSARDLSGGQRTFSYNEQFF. The CDR3 nucleotides are TGCAGTGCTAGAGATCTCAGCGGGGGGCAACGGACCTTTTCCTACAATGAGCAGTTCTTC. The chain links TRBV20-1 to TRBJ2-1; 9 nucleotides agree with TRBD2. V lost 0 bases to trimming and J lost 1 base; unmatched junction nucleotides: 16. The CDR3 is 20 amino acids. Germline V lookup: CDR1 DFQATT, CDR2 SNEGSKA (reference sequence).

V gene TRBV7-2 combines with J gene TRBJ1-3; tentative D call: TRBD1 (6 bases). The CDR3 extends over 15 amino acids. With 8 bases removed from V and 4 bases from J, the gap between germline ends came to 18 bases. Germline V CDR1 and CDR2: SGHTA, FQGNSA. CDR3 amino acids: CASSLNPGEGNTIYF. For the CDR3, the DNA is TGTGCCAGCTCCCTTAACCCAGGGGAAGGAAACACCATATATTTT.

This clonotype has at least ten counts. The chain joins TRBV7-6 to TRBJ2-5; D is undetermined. This CDR3 region has 12 residues. Germline CDR1 reads SGHVS; CDR2 reads FNYEAQ. Trimming left V 1 base short and J 4 bases short, with 4 bases between. Here the CDR3 DNA reads TGTGCCAGCAGCTTAGTTTCAGAGACCCAGTACTTC. It codes for CASSLVSETQYF.

The rearrangement joins TRBV29-1 to TRBJ2-5; D gene uncertain. This CDR3 spans 13 amino acids. The germline V and J ends were trimmed by 4 bases and 2 bases, with 11 bases remaining between them. The germline gives CDR1 SQVTM, CDR2 ANQGSEA. CDR3 nucleotides: TGCAGCGTTGCGTTTCGGCGTCAAGAGACCCAGTACTTC. It codes for CSVAFRRQETQYF.

This clonotype was detected a few times. V and J are TRBV29-1 and TRBJ2-6; 7 bases are shared with TRBD2. V was clipped by 5 bases and J by 15 bases; unmatched bases: 7. The CDR3 length is 11 residues. CDR1 and CDR2 (germline): SQVTM, ANQGSEA. CDR3 sequence (DNA): TGCAGCGTTATTGGCGGGGGTGACCTGACTTTC. It is translated as CSVIGGGDLTF.

This clonotype was counted ten times or more. This chain connects TRBV2 to TRBJ2-2, with D possibly being TRBD1 (5 bases). Trimming took 7 bases from V and 5 from J, leaving 17 bases between them. CDR1 and CDR2 from the germline V gene are SNHLY and FYNNEI. This CDR3 comprises 15 residues. CDR3 in amino acids: CASTGLGALTGELFF. For the CDR3, the DNA is TGTGCCAGCACCGGGCTAGGGGCGTTGACCGGGGAGCTGTTTTTT.

In its sample, this clonotype was seen a few times. V usage is TRBV18 and J usage is TRBJ2-1; TRBD2 matches at 9 bases. The V gene end was trimmed by 3 bases and the J gene end by 3 bases; junction bases not matched to a gene: 12. The CDR3 loop spans 18 amino acids. Germline CDR1 is KGHSH and CDR2 is LQKENI. Written as DNA, the CDR3 is TGTGCCAGCTCACCTATAGCGGGGGCCAATAATATCTACAATGAGCAGTTCTTC. Protein product: CASSPIAGANNIYNEQFF. The entire variable domain, with the rest obtained from reference TRBV18 and TRBJ2-1, is as follows: NAGVMQNPRHLVRRRGQEARLRCSPMKGHSHVYWYRQLPEEGLKFMVYLQKENIIDESGMPKERFSAEFPKEGPSILRIQQVVRGDSAAYFCASSPIAGANNIYNEQFFGPGTRLTVL.

This clonotype showed up just a few times. The chain joins TRBV21-1 to TRBJ1-4. TRBV21-1 is flagged as a pseudogene. The CDR3 has 17 amino acids. CDR3 in DNA: TGTGCCAGCAGCAAAGGGGGTAGGGGGAGGGCTAATGAAAAACTGTTTTTT. Protein product: CASSKGGRGRANEKLFF.

This clonotype came up a few times. The V gene is TRBV20-1, the J gene TRBJ2-7; 8 bases align to TRBD1. This CDR3 region has 14 residues. Per the germline V gene, CDR1 is DFQATT and CDR2 is SNEGSKA (reference sequence). After removal of 3 bases from V and 3 bases from J, the junction contained 7 bases not matched to a gene. CDR3 in DNA: TGCAGTGCTAGCCCGGGACAGGCGTTCTACGAGCAGTACTTC. Its protein product is CSASPGQAFYEQYF.

This clonotype was found many times. This rearrangement joins TRBV10-3 to TRBJ1-6, with D possibly matching TRBD1 (6 bases). The CDR3 spans 12 residues. CDR1 and CDR2 (germline): ENHRY, SYGVKD. V shed 3 bases and J shed 9 bases, with 6 bases lying between them. CDR3 DNA sequence: TGTGCCATCAGTGAACAGGGTTCACCCCTCCACTTT. Its protein is CAISEQGSPLHF.

Remarks on this clonotype: This could be a read error, since a much larger clone is one nucleotide away. The rearrangement uses TRBV6-5 and TRBJ2-3; maybe TRBD1 (5 bases). The CDR3 runs 12 residues. CDR1 MNHEY and CDR2 SVGAGI come from the germline V gene. CDR3 sequence reads: CSSRQSRDTQYF. The CDR3 DNA follows: TGTTCCAGCAGACAGTCTCGAGATACGCAGTATTTT.

This clonotype was recorded many times. This chain connects TRBV13 to TRBJ1-3; D may be TRBD1 (6 bases). V dropped 3 bases and J dropped 8 bases, with 20 bases sitting between them. The germline CDR1 and CDR2 sequences are PRHDT and FYEKMQ (reference sequence). This CDR3 spans 16 amino acids. CDR3 in amino acids: CASSFLFRTPGDTIYF. The CDR3 DNA reads as TGTGCCAGCAGCTTCCTTTTTAGGACACCAGGGGACACCATATATTTT.

This clonotype was counted at least ten times. This rearrangement joins TRBV5-1 to TRBJ1-1, with D possibly matching TRBD1 (6 bases). The CDR3 is made up of 13 amino acids. The ends were cut back, 6 bases at V and 1 base at J, with 10 bases in the middle. Germline CDR1 SGHRS, CDR2 YFSETQ. CDR3: CASMRGSNTEAFF. As DNA, the CDR3 is TGCGCCAGCATGAGGGGGTCGAACACTGAAGCTTTCTTT.